Described below is a single T cell receptor (beta chain) sequence and its context. Antigen: not known. This sample was taken from a study of CD8 T cells in ankylosing spondylitis. General study findings and limits: Within ankylosing spondylitis blood, a TCR beta motif made up of eight highly homologous variants appeared to be characteristic.

TCRdb reprocessed the 5' RACE reads via MiXCR and lists one record per CDR3 protein. Of roughly 700,000 distinct CDR3 sequences listed, under 20% are singletons. CDR1 is SEHNR, CDR2 FQNEAQ, per germline (reference sequence). This CDR3 is 16 amino acids long. Unmatched junction bases numbered 8, after V lost 3 bases and J lost 1 base. The sample was blood, either unsorted or a sorted T cell fraction (not recorded which). The rearrangement joins TRBV7-9 to TRBJ2-5, with 7 bases aligning to TRBD1. The TCR sequence derives from a male donor with ankylosing spondylitis. The CDR3 DNA reads as TGTGCCAGCAGCTTTCTGGGACAGAGAAGCCAAGAGACCCAGTACTTC. It is translated as CASSFLGQRSQETQYF.